This TCR beta chain comes out of a study of graft-versus-host responses after intestinal transplantation. The wider study: Multivisceral, liver-intestinal, or isolated intestinal transplants were given to recipients. All recipients got anti-thymocyte globulin induction, then tacrolimus and steroids for approximately three years.

Study-level points and caveats: Recipient marrow held GvH clones, some first seen in ileum or blood. Early post-transplant HvG declines were associated with peak circulating GvH clone levels.

A word on this clone: No antigen is known for it.

Assay: immunoSEQ multiplex PCR; the TCRdb copy retains only in-frame clones and omits some. Among more than 70,000 clones listed, 90% were seen once. V gave up 3 bases and J gave up 2 bases; unmatched junction bases: 7. Germline V gene lookup returns CDR1 SGHKS and CDR2 YYEKEE (reference sequence). This CDR3 region has 16 residues. The material sequenced was unstimulated CD4+ T cells sorted from spleen or lymph node cells, taken before intestinal transplant. This chain joins TRBV5-5 and TRBJ2-3; 9 positions agree with TRBD1. The TCR sequence derives from a human donor who received an intestinal transplant. The CDR3 sequence: CASSSGTGTPTDTQYF. In nucleotides, the CDR3 is TGTGCCAGCAGCTCCGGGACAGGGACCCCCACAGATACGCAGTATTTT.